This TCR beta chain emerged from a study of T cells in localized non-small cell lung cancer. Regarding the study as a whole: Patients showing higher blood T cell density tended to see longer overall survival. Sequencing, confined to only one tumor region, leaves heterogeneity possible. In adjacent lung appeared a median around 57 of the top 100 tumor clones.

About this clone itself: Its antigen is unknown.

V lost 1 base, J lost 8 bases, and 5 bases stayed unmatched. The germline V gene encodes CDR1 MNHNS and CDR2 SASEGT. This CDR3 is 15 amino acids long. Repertoires were generated with immunoSEQ multiplex PCR, while TCRdb's copy carries only in-frame clones and drops some. Found here are around 30,000 clones, 92% of them singletons; the top ten hold 4% to 5%. The chain recombines TRBV6-1 with TRBJ2-1; 10 positions match TRBD2. This TCR was recovered from a woman aged 35 to 75 with stage III lung adenocarcinoma. This specimen was peripheral blood mononuclear cells, taken before any cancer treatment. CDR3 residues: CASSEEAGGPHEQFF. CDR3 nucleotide sequence: TGTGCCAGCAGTGAAGAAGCGGGGGGGCCTCATGAGCAGTTCTTC.